This TCR beta chain was documented in a study of CD8 T cells in Susac syndrome. Study observations and caveats: The authors found around 15 Susac-specific public clones in total CD8+ repertoires and a few in CD8+ TEMRA repertoires.

RNA amounts of about 0.5 to 1 ug underwent reverse transcription with random hexamers. One entry per CDR3 protein, called by TCRdb with MiXCR from the immunoSEQ multiplex PCR reads. The table has nearly 25,000 distinct CDR3 sequences, approximately 92% seen once. CDR1 and CDR2 from the germline V gene are LGHNA and YSLEER. The CDR3 is made up of 13 amino acids. Trimming left V 0 bases short and J 5 bases short, with 7 bases between. Negative isolation was used for CD8+ and CD4+ T cells, and FACS enrichment was applied to TEMRA cells. In the case of this clonotype: Its antigen is currently unknown.

This chain joins TRBV4-3 and TRBJ1-1; D unresolved. The specimen was CD8+ T cells from PBMCs. The sequence was obtained from a human donor with Susac syndrome. This CDR3 is CASSQEAETEAFF. In nucleotides, the CDR3 is TGCGCCAGCAGCCAAGAGGCCGAGACTGAAGCTTTCTTT.